This T cell receptor (beta chain) was sequenced during a study of blood T cell repertoires in COVID-19. Trimming pared 4 bases from V and 3 bases from J, leaving 7 bases between. The CDR3 loop spans 12 amino acids. Assay: immunoSEQ multiplex PCR; the TCRdb copy retains only in-frame clones and omits some. The profile covers hundreds of thousands of clones, with 88% appearing a single time and more than 7.5% taken by the ten largest. What was sequenced was peripheral blood. The receptor's source is a man younger than 35 with active or convalescent COVID-19. J is TRBJ2-7 and V is TRBV12-3 or TRBV12-4; D gene unclear. CDR3 protein: CASSSVYYEQYF. The CDR3 region has the DNA TGTGCCAGCAGTTCTGTCTACTACGAGCAGTACTTC.